Below, 13 T cell receptor beta chains from the same sample are listed, as sequenced in a study of T cell responses to AZD1222 COVID-19 vaccine. The repertoire was sequenced with immunoSEQ multiplex PCR; TCRdb's copy has only in-frame clones and lacks some. This table holds around 87,000 clones, 85% to 90% found once. The sample was peripheral blood, taken 28 days after the second AZD1222 dose. The receptors were gathered from an adult who received the AZD1222 COVID-19 vaccine.

J is TRBJ1-1 and V is TRBV30, with D unresolved. CDR1 and CDR2 (germline): GTSNPN, SVGIG (reference sequence). V was shortened by 2 bases and J by 0 bases, with 7 bases between the two germline ends. The length of the CDR3 is 13 residues. The CDR3 region has the DNA TGTGCCTGGAGTTCAAGGGTGAACACTGAAGCTTTCTTT. Protein product: CAWSSRVNTEAFF.

This rearrangement joins TRBV5-1 to TRBJ2-2, with D possibly matching TRBD2 (6 bases). This CDR3 has 14 amino acids. Trimming shortened V by 0 bases and J by 6 bases, and 9 bases separated the two germline ends. Germline CDR1 is SGHRS and CDR2 is YFSETQ. DNA of the CDR3: TGCGCCAGCAGCTTGGTGGAGGGCCCCGGGGAGCTGTTTTTT. It is translated as CASSLVEGPGELFF.

The chain uses TRBV28 and TRBJ2-7, with 7 bases that match TRBD1. CDR1 MDHEN and CDR2 SYDVKM come from the germline V gene. The CDR3 totals 15 residues. V was pared by 8 bases and J by 3 bases, with 13 bases of the junction left unmatched. This chain's CDR3 is CASSYNRGRNYEQYF. CDR3 nucleotide sequence: TGTGCCAGCTCCTACAACAGGGGAAGGAACTACGAGCAGTACTTC.

V gene TRBV11-2 combines with J gene TRBJ1-1, with D possibly matching TRBD1 (6 bases). Trimming stripped 2 bases from V and 0 bases from J, with 13 bases between. Germline V gene data show CDR1 as SGHAT and CDR2 as FQNNGV. The CDR3 length is 16 residues. CDR3 residues: CASSLMGGRLNTEAFF. CDR3 sequence (DNA): TGTGCCAGCAGCTTAATGGGGGGGCGATTGAACACTGAAGCTTTCTTT.

J is TRBJ1-4 and V is TRBV25-1; TRBD1 is a possible D gene (6 bases). Per germline, CDR1 MGHDK and CDR2 SYGVNS. The CDR3 sequence is 15 residues long. V was trimmed by 1 base and J by 3 bases, leaving 9 bases between them. This CDR3 is CASSESGAPNEKLFF. The DNA of the CDR3 is TGTGCCAGCAGTGAATCAGGGGCCCCTAATGAAAAACTGTTTTTT.

The chain employs TRBV29-1 and TRBJ2-7; D call uncertain. The CDR3 has 12 residues. V gave up 4 bases and J gave up 2 bases, with 9 bases separating them. Per the germline V gene, CDR1 is SQVTM and CDR2 is ANQGSEA. CDR3 sequence reads: CSVVGPAYEQYF. In DNA, the CDR3 is TGCAGCGTTGTCGGCCCTGCCTACGAGCAGTACTTC.

CDR3 protein: CASRGAGGKLDTQYF. CDR3 sequence (DNA): TGTGCCAGCAGAGGAGCGGGGGGCAAGCTTGATACGCAGTATTTT. The genes are TRBV7-9 and TRBJ2-3; the match to TRBD2 covers 9 bases. The trim removed 6 bases at V and 6 bases at J, leaving 10 bases unmatched. CDR3 length: 15 amino acids. Germline V gene lookup returns CDR1 SEHNR and CDR2 FQNEAQ (reference sequence).

The chain uses TRBV30 and TRBJ2-4, with TRBD1 as a possible D gene (6 bases). Germline lookup yields CDR1 GTSNPN and CDR2 SVGIG (reference sequence). The CDR3 consists of 13 residues. V lost 0 bases and J 6 bases, leaving 9 bases between the germline ends. CDR3: CAWSVPGVNIQYF. CDR3 coding DNA: TGTGCCTGGAGTGTCCCAGGGGTAAACATTCAGTACTTC.

The genes are TRBV29-1 and TRBJ1-2; no definite D call. This CDR3 spans 11 amino acids. V was shortened by 4 bases and J by 8 bases, with 11 bases between the two germline ends. The germline CDR1 and CDR2 sequences are SQVTM and ANQGSEA. CDR3 region: CSVATGGGYTF. The CDR3 coding sequence is TGCAGCGTTGCAACGGGCGGGGGCTACACCTTC.

The chain is built from TRBV7-3 and TRBJ2-3, with D perhaps TRBD1 (5 bases). Trimming took off 5 bases at V and 8 bases at J, with 17 bases between the two ends. The CDR3 spans 14 residues. In germline, CDR1 is SGHTA, CDR2 FQGTGA. CDR3 sequence: CASSPSGPQGTQYF. CDR3 coding DNA: TGTGCCAGCAGCCCATCCGGACCTCAGGGTACGCAGTATTTT.

This chain links TRBV7-9 with TRBJ1-1; the match to TRBD1 covers 7 bases. Trimming removed 5 bases from V and 6 bases from J; junction bases left unmatched: 9. The CDR3 has 14 amino acids. In germline, CDR1 is SEHNR, CDR2 FQNEAQ (reference sequence). CDR3 residues: CASSMRDSSPEAFF. The CDR3 nucleotides are TGTGCCAGCAGCATGAGGGACAGTTCACCTGAAGCTTTCTTT.

The chain employs TRBV11-2 and TRBJ2-1; D may be TRBD1 (6 bases). This CDR3 contains 14 residues. With 8 bases removed from V and 6 bases from J, the gap between germline ends came to 17 bases. Germline V gene sequence: CDR1 SGHAT, CDR2 FQNNGV. The CDR3 reads CASRPRTDFNEQFF. CDR3 sequence (DNA): TGTGCCAGCCGTCCCCGGACAGACTTCAATGAGCAGTTCTTC.

The count of this clone is one. The chain is built from TRBV19 and TRBJ2-5; D unclear. Near its end, the DNA agrees better with TRBJ2-7, so the J call may be wrong. This CDR3 comprises 13 residues. CDR1 is LNHDA, CDR2 SQIVND, per germline (reference sequence). CDR3 residues: CASSIDPEYEQYF. The DNA of the CDR3 is TGTGCCAGTAGTATAGATCCGGAATACGAGCAGTACTTC.